Listed here are 7 T cell receptor beta chains from one sample, sequenced in a study of OX40 agonist ivuxolimab in advanced cancers. The table came from immunoSEQ multiplex PCR; TCRdb's copy has only in-frame clones and leaves some out. The sample shows approximately 75,000 clones, roughly three quarters of them seen only once. Material: CD4+ or CD8+ T cells sorted from blood, obtained in a trial of the OX40 agonist ivuxolimab. The receptors were sampled from an adult with an advanced solid tumor such as melanoma, head and neck, liver or kidney cancer.

This clone appeared once. This chain joins TRBV28 and TRBJ1-1; D might be TRBD1 (5 bases). Trimming pared 6 bases from V and 3 bases from J, leaving 20 bases between. The germline gives CDR1 MDHEN, CDR2 SYDVKM. The length of the CDR3 is 16 residues. The CDR3 nucleotides are TGTGCCAGCAGCCCTAAAAGGTTCAGGGCAGACACTGAAGCTTTCTTT. Residues: CASSPKRFRADTEAFF. Combining the CDR3 with reference TRBV28 and TRBJ1-1 gives the whole variable domain DVKVTQSSRYLVKRTGEKVFLECVQDMDHENMFWYRQDPGLGLRLIYFSYDVKMKEKGDIPEGYSVSREKKERFSLILESASTNQTSMYLCASSPKRFRADTEAFFGQGTRLTVV.

This clone is a singleton in its sample. The chain carries TRBV11-2 and TRBJ1-5, with TRBD1 as a possible D gene (5 bases). Trimming took off 1 base at V and 3 bases at J, with 10 bases between the two ends. Germline CDR1 SGHAT, CDR2 FQNNGV. CDR3 length: 15 amino acids. The CDR3 region has the DNA TGTGCCAGCAGCTTAGGGGGGTTCGACAATCAGCCCCAGCATTTT. It is translated as CASSLGGFDNQPQHF.

The genes are TRBV29-1 and TRBJ2-6; 7 bases line up with TRBD1. Germline CDR1 reads SQVTM; CDR2 reads ANQGSEA. This CDR3 is 15 amino acids long. Losses at the gene ends were 1 base for V and 2 bases for J; bases not matched to a gene: 2. Here the CDR3 DNA reads TGCAGCGTTGAAGGACAGGGTCCTGGGGCCAACGTCCTGACTTTC. Translated, it gives CSVEGQGPGANVLTF. Based on the CDR3 plus reference TRBV29-1 and TRBJ2-6, the full variable domain is SAVISQKPSRDICQRGTSLTIQCQVDSQVTMMFWYRQQPGQSLTLIATANQGSEATYESGFVIDKFPISRPNLTFSTLTVSNMSPEDSSIYLCSVEGQGPGANVLTFGAGSRLTVL.

The chain combines TRBV2 with TRBJ2-6, with a tentative D call TRBD2 (5 bases). The germline V gene encodes CDR1 SNHLY and CDR2 FYNNEI. The CDR3 consists of 17 residues. V was pared by 2 bases and J by 4 bases, with 15 bases between. This chain's CDR3 is CASSERELGWGANVLTF. The CDR3 bases are TGTGCCAGCAGTGAAAGGGAGCTTGGCTGGGGGGCCAACGTCCTGACTTTC.

The chain joins TRBV5-1 to TRBJ1-1; 8 nucleotides match TRBD1. Unmatched junction bases numbered 5, after V lost 2 bases and J lost 11 bases. Germline CDR1 reads SGHRS; CDR2 reads YFSETQ. This CDR3 is built from 12 residues. DNA of the CDR3: TGCGCCAGCAGCTTCGACAGGGGTGACGCTTTCTTT. Residues: CASSFDRGDAFF.

The V and J genes are TRBV5-1 and TRBJ2-2; D gene unclear. The CDR3 contains 15 residues. Trimming took off 4 bases at V and 2 bases at J, with 12 bases between the two ends. Germline V gene data show CDR1 as SGHRS and CDR2 as YFSETQ. The chain's CDR3 is CASSVGFDNTGELFF. CDR3 in DNA: TGCGCCAGCAGCGTGGGATTCGATAACACCGGGGAGCTGTTTTTT.

This sequence joins TRBV6-5 and TRBJ1-4; no definite D call. The CDR3 length is 15 residues. Per the germline V gene, CDR1 is MNHEY and CDR2 is SVGAGI. V gave up 0 bases and J gave up 4 bases, with 9 bases separating them. The CDR3 DNA follows: TGTGCCAGCAGTTACTCCTACAACAGTAATGAAAAACTGTTTTTT. Protein product: CASSYSYNSNEKLFF.